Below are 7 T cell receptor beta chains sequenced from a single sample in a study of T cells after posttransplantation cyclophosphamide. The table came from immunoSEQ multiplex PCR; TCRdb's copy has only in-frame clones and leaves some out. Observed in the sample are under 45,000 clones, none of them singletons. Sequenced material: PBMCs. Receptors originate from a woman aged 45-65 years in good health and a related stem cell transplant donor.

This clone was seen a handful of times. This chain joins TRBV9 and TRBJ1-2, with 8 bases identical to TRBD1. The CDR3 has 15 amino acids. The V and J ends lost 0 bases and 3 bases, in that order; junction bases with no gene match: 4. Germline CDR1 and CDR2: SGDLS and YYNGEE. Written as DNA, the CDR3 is TGTGCCAGCAGCGTAGATGACAGGGGTTACTATGGCTACACCTTC. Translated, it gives CASSVDDRGYYGYTF.

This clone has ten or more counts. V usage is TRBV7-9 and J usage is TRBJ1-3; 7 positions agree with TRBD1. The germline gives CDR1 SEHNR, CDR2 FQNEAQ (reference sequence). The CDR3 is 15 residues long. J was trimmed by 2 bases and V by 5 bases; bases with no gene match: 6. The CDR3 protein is CASSELQGAGNTIYF. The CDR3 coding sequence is TGTGCCAGCAGCGAACTTCAGGGGGCTGGAAACACCATATATTTT.

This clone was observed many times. As DNA, the CDR3 is TGTGCCAGCAGAGGGACAGGGGGGGATAGCAATCAGCCCCAGCATTTT. Amino acids: CASRGTGGDSNQPQHF. The genes are TRBV9 and TRBJ1-5; 11 bases map to TRBD1. Germline V gene sequence: CDR1 SGDLS, CDR2 YYNGEE. The CDR3 is made up of 16 amino acids. The trim removed 5 bases at V and 0 bases at J, leaving 4 bases unmatched.

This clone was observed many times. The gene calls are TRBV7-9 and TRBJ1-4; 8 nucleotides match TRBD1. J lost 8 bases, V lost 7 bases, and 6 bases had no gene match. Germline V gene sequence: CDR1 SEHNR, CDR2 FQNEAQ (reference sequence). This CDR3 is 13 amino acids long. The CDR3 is CASNQGAGEKLFF. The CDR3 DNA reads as TGTGCCAGCAACCAGGGGGCTGGGGAAAAACTGTTTTTT.

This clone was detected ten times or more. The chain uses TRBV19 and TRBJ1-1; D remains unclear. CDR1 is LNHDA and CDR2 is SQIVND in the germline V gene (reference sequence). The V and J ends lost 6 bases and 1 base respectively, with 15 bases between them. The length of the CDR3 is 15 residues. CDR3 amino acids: CASRSFGRQNTEAFF. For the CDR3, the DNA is TGTGCCAGTAGGAGCTTTGGAAGACAGAACACTGAAGCTTTCTTT.

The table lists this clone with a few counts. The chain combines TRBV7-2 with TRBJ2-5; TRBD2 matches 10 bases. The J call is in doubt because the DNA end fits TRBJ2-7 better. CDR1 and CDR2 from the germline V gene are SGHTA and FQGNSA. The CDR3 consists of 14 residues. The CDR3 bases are TGTGCCAGCATCCTTAGCGGGGGGTCCTACGAGCAGTACTTC. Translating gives CASILSGGSYEQYF.

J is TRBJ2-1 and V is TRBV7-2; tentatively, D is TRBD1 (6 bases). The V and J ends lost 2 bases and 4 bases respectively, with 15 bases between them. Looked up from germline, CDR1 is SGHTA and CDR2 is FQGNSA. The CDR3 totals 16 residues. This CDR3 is CASSLKGRGLYNEQFF. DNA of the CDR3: TGTGCCAGCAGCTTAAAGGGCAGGGGCCTTTACAATGAGCAGTTCTTC.